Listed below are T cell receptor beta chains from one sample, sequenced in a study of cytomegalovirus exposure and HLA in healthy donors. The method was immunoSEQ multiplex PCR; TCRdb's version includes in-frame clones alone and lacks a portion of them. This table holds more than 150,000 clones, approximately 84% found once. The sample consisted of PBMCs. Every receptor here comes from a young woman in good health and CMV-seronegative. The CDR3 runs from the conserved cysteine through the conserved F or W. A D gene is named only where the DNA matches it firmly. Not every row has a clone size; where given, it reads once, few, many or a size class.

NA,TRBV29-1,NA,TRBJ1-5,TGCAGCGTTGGTGAGGTTAGCAATCAGCCCCAGCATTTT,CSVGEVSNQPQHF
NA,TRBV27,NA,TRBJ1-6,TGTGCCAGCAGTTTGCAACAGGGCGCTAATTCACCCCTCCACTTT,CASSLQQGANSPLHF
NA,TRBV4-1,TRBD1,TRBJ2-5,TGCGCCAGCAGCCAGGACCAGGACAGGGCCCAAGAGACCCAGTACTTC,CASSQDQDRAQETQYF
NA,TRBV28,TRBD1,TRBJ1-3,TGTGCCAGCAGTCCTCCGGACAGGGTCTCTGGAAACACCATATATTTT,CASSPPDRVSGNTIYF
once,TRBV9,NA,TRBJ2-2,TGTGCCAGCAGCCAGGGGATGAACACCGGGGAGCTGTTTTTT,CASSQGMNTGELFF
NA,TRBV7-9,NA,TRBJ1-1,TGTGCCAGCAGCCCTACAAGGGAGTTGGGTACTGAAGCTTTCTTT,CASSPTRELGTEAFF
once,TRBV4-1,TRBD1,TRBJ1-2,TGCGCCAGCAGCCTAGGGGGACAGGGGGCGCTCGGCTATGGCTACACCTTC,CASSLGGQGALGYGYTF
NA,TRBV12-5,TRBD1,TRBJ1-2,TGTGCTAGTGGGGGGGACAGGACATTCTATGGCTACACCTTC,CASGGDRTFYGYTF
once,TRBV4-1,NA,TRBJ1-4,TGCGCCAGCAGCCAAGGAGGATTAGCGGAAAAACTGTTTTTT,CASSQGGLAEKLFF
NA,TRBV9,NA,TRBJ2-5,TGTGCCAGCAGCGCGGACCGAGGGGGGAGGGCAGAGACCCAGTACTTC,CASSADRGGRAETQYF
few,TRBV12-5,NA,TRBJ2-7,TGTGCTAGTGGAAACGGCGGGACTCCCTCCTACGAGCAGTACTTC,CASGNGGTPSYEQYF
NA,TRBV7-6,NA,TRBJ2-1,TGTGCCAGCAGCACCTCGGGGTACAATGAGCAGTTCTTC,CASSTSGYNEQFF
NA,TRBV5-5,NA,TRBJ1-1,TGTGCCAGCAGCGGGGAGTGGGCTGAAGCTTTCTTT,CASSGEWAEAFF
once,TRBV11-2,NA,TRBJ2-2,TGTGCCAGCAGTCGACTAAGCGACTTAACTGCGAACACCGGGGAGCTGTTTTTT,CASSRLSDLTANTGELFF
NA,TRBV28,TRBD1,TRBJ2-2,TGTGCCAGCAGGCCCCGGGACAGCACCGGGGAGCTGTTTTTT,CASRPRDSTGELFF
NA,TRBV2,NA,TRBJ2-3,TGTGCCAGCAGTGAGGACGGGGGCACAGATACGCAGTATTTT,CASSEDGGTDTQYF
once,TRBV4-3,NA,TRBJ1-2,TGCGCCAGCAGCCAAGAGACTGGCTATGGCTACACCTTC,CASSQETGYGYTF
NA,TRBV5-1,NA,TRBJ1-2,TGCGCCAGCAGCTTGGACAGCAGTCCCGAACTCTACACCTTC,CASSLDSSPELYTF
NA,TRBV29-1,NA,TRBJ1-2,TGCAGCGTTGAGTCAGGGAACTATGGCTACACCTTC,CSVESGNYGYTF
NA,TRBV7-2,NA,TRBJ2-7,TGTGCCAGCAGCTTGGATCCCGGTAGGCAGGGGTCCCACGAGCAGTACTTC,CASSLDPGRQGSHEQYF
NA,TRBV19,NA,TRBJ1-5,TGTGCCAGTAGCCATCCACCGGGGAGTTACAATCAGCCCCAGCATTTT,CASSHPPGSYNQPQHF
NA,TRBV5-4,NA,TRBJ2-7,TGTGCCAGCAGCTGGGGCAACTACGAGCAGTACTTC,CASSWGNYEQYF
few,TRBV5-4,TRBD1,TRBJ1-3,TGTGCCAGCAGCCCGGAACAGGGGCTCCCTGGAAACACCATATATTTT,CASSPEQGLPGNTIYF
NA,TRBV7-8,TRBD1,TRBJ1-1,TGTGCCAGCAGCTTATCCGGGACAGGGGCCACTGAAGCTTTCTTT,CASSLSGTGATEAFF
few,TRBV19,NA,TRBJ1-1,TGTGCCAGTAGTATAGATACCGGGGGAGACACTGAAGCTTTCTTT,CASSIDTGGDTEAFF
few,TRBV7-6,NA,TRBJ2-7,TGTGCCAGCAGCTTAACTAGAGCCTACGAGCAGTACTTC,CASSLTRAYEQYF
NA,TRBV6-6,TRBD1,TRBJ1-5,TGTGCCAGCAGTTTCGGACAGGGAGCTCAGCCCCAGCATTTT,CASSFGQGAQPQHF
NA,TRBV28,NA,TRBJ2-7,TGTGCCAGCAGTTTAGTCCGGGACGAGCAGTACTTC,CASSLVRDEQYF
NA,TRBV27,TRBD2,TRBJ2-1,TGTGCCAGCAGTTCAATGCGAGCGGGGCGGGGGGACAATGAGCAGTTCTTC,CASSSMRAGRGDNEQFF
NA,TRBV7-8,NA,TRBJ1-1,TGTGCCAGCAGCTCCGCAGGAGGGGTTGAGACTGAAGCTTTCTTT,CASSSAGGVETEAFF
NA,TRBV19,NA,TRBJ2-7,TGTGCCAGTAGTGGACAGATTGGGTCCTACGAGCAGTACTTC,CASSGQIGSYEQYF
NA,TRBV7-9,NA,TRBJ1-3,TGTGCCAGCAGCTTCGCGGCGAGCGGAAACACCATATATTTT,CASSFAASGNTIYF
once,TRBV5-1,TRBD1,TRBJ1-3,TGCGCCAGCAGCTTTCAGGGGGTTACTGGAAACACCATATATTTT,CASSFQGVTGNTIYF
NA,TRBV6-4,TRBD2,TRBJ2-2,TGTGCCAGCAGTGATACTAGCGGAGGATGGGCCGGGGAGCTGTTTTTT,CASSDTSGGWAGELFF
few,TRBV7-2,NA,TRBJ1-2,TGTGCCAGCAGCTTGGAGGGGACTGACTATGGCTACACCTTC,CASSLEGTDYGYTF
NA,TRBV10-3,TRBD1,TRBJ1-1,TGTGCCAGCTCAAAGGACGCGACAGGGGGCGAGGGCACTGAAGCTTTCTTT,CASSKDATGGEGTEAFF
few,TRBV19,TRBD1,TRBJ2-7,TGTGCCAGTAGTGTAAGGACAGGGGGCTGGTACGAGCAGTACTTC,CASSVRTGGWYEQYF
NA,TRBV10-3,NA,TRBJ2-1,TGTGCCACCCGCGGTGGGGGCGGCTACAATGAGCAGTTCTTC,CATRGGGGYNEQFF
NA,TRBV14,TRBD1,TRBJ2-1,TGTGCCAGCAGCCAGGACAGGGGTGAGGTTCGGTTCTTC,CASSQDRGEVRFF
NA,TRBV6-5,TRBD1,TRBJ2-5,TGTGCCAGCAGTGTAACAGGGGCGAGGGAGACCCAGTACTTC,CASSVTGARETQYF
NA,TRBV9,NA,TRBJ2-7,TGTGCCAGCAGCGCGATAACAGGAGCCGAGCAGTACTTC,CASSAITGAEQYF
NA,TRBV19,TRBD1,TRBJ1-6,TGTGCCAGTAGTACCTACAGGGGTGGCTCACCCCTCCACTTT,CASSTYRGGSPLHF
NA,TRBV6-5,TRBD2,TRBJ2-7,TGTGCCAGCAGAGCGGGAAACCCCCCCTACGAGCAGTACTTC,CASRAGNPPYEQYF
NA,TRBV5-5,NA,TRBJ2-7,TGTGCCAGCAGCTTGGTTGCCAGAACACTATACGAGCAGTACTTC,CASSLVARTLYEQYF
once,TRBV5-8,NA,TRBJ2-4,TGTGCCAGCAGCCAAGGGACTCTTTCTAGGGGCATTCAGTACTTC,CASSQGTLSRGIQYF
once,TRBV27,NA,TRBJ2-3,TGTGCCAGCAGTTTTCGACGTACAGGAGATACGCAGTATTTT,CASSFRRTGDTQYF
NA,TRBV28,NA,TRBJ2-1,TGTGCCAGCAGTTTGGGGGACTTCTGGGCGTTCTTC,CASSLGDFWAFF
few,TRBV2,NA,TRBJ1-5,TGTGCCGCCCGACGGCAGGGCAATCAGCCCCAGCATTTT,CAARRQGNQPQHF